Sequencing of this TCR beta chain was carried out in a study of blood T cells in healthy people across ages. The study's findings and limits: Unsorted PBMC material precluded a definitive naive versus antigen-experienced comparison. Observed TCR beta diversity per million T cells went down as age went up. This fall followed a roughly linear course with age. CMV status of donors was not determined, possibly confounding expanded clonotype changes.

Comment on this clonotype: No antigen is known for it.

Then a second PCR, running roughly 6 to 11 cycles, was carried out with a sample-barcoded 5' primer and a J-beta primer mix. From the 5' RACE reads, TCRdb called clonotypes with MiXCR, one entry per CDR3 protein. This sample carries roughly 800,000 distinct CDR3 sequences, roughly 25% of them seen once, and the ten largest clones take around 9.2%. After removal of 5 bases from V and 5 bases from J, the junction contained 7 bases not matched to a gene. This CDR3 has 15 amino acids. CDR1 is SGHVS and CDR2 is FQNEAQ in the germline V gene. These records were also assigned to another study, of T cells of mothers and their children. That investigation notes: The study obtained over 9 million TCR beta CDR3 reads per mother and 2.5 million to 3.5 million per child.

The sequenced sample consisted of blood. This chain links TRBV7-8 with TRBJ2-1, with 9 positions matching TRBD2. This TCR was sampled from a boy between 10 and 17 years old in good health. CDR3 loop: CASSTQGTSHNEQFF. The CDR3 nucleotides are TGTGCCAGCAGCACCCAAGGGACTAGCCACAATGAGCAGTTCTTC.